Described below is a single T cell receptor beta chain sequence and its context. Antigen: not known. This sample is part of a study of T cell repertoires in cytomegalovirus infection. Study in general: Recently identified HLA-C-restricted CMV epitopes and well-studied HLA-B-restricted CMV epitopes were used by the study. Public TCR beta signatures marked donors with CMV infection and the matching HLA.

Broader study findings: Adding up the frequency of public TCR beta families identified people who carried CMV plus the relevant HLA. HLA-C-restricted CMV-specific TCR beta clonotypes were dominant in the ex vivo response.

TCRdb re-called the reads with MiXCR, one entry per CDR3 protein. The sample gives 75,000 to 95,000 distinct CDR3 sequences, approximately 46% of which show up once; approximately 93% is in the top ten. This CDR3 has 15 residues. Germline V CDR1 and CDR2: MNHEY, SMNVEV (reference sequence). Trimming shortened V by 0 bases and J by 4 bases, and 11 bases separated the two germline ends. This material consisted of CD8+ T cells from cultured PBMCs, taken from culture after CMV antigen stimulation. This chain joins TRBV27 and TRBJ2-3; perhaps TRBD1 as D (6 bases). The TCR originated in a human donor in good health (CMV status not recorded). Some clones in this sample may be carry-over from other donors' samples. The CDR3 DNA follows: TGTGCCAGCAGTTTATCCCAGGGGCGGGCAGATACGCAGTATTTT. It encodes CASSLSQGRADTQYF.